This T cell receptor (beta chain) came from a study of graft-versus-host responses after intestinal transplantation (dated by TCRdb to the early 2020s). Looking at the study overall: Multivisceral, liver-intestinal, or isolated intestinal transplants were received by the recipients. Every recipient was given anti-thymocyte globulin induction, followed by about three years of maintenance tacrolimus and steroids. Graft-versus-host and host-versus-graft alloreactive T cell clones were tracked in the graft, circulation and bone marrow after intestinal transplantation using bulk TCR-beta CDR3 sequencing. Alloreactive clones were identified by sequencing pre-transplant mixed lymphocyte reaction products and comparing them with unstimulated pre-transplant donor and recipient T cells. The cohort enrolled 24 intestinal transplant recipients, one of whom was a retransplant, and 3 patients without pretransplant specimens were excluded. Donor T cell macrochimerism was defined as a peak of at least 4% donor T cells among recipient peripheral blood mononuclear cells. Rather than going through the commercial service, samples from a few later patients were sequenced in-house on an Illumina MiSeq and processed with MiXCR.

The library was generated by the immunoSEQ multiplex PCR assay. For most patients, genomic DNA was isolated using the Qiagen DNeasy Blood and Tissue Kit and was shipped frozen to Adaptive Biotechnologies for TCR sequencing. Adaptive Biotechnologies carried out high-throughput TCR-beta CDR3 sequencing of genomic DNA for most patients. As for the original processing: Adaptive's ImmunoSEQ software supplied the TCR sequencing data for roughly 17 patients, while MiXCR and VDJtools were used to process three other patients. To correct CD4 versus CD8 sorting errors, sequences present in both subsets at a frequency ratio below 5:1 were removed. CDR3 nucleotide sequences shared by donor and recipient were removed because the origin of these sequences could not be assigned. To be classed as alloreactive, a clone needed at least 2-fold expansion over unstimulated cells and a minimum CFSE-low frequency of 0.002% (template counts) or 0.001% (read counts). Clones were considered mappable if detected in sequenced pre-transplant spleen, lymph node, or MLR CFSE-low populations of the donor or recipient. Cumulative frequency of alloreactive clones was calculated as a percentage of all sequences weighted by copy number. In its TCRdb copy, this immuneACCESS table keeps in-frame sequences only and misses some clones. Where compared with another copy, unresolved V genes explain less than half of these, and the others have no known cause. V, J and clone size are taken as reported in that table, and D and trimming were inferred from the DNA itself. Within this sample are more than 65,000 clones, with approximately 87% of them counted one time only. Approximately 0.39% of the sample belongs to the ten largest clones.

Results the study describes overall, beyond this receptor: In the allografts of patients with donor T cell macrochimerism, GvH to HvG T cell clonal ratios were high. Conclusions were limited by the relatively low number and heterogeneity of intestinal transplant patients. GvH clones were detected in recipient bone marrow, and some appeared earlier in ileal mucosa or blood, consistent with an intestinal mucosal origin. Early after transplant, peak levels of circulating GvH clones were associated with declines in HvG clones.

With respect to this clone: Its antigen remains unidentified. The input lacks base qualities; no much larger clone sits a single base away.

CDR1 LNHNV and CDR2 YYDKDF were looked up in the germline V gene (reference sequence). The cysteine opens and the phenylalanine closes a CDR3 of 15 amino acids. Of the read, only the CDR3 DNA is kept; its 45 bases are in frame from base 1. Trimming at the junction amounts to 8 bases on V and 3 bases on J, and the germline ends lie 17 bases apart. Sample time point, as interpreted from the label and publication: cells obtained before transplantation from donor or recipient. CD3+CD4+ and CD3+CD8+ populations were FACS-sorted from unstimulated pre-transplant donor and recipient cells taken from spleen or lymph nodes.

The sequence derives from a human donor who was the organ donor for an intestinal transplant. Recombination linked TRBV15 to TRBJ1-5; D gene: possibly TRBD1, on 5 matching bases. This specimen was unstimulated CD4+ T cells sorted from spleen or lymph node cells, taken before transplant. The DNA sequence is TGTGCCACCCCGGGGGACGGATCGATCAATCAGCCCCAGCATTTT. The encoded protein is CATPGDGSINQPQHF.